This TCR beta chain came from a study of shared clonotypes between healthy human individuals. General study points: Tissues were not sampled, only blood, and their repertoires likely differ.

A note on this clone: Its antigen remains unknown.

TCRdb keeps only in-frame clones here, not all; method: immunoSEQ multiplex PCR. The sample has hundreds of thousands of clones, approximately 96% seen once. CDR1 is MNHNY, CDR2 SVGAGI, per germline (reference sequence). The CDR3 consists of 14 residues. V shed 3 bases and J shed 5 bases, with 14 bases lying between them. Terminally differentiated effector memory CD45RA+ cells were excluded by CCR7 positive selection of CD45RO-negative cells. The chain combines TRBV6-6 with TRBJ2-7, with D possibly TRBD1 on 6 matching bases. The TCR originated in a woman aged 30 to 39 in good health. The sample consisted of naive CD8+ T cells sorted from blood. CDR3 sequence reads: CASSYLPRGHEQYF. The CDR3, as DNA: TGTGCCAGCAGTTATCTCCCCAGGGGACACGAGCAGTACTTC.